Detailed here is one T cell receptor beta chain. Naive CD8 cells were CD45RO-negative, positively selected for CCR7, excluding terminally differentiated effector memory CD45RA+ cells. The repertoire was sequenced with immunoSEQ multiplex PCR; TCRdb's copy has only in-frame clones and lacks some. The table has around 2.1 million clones, around 93% seen once; the top ten hold under 2%. The CDR3 is 17 amino acids. In germline, CDR1 is SGHVS, CDR2 FNYEAQ. With 1 base removed from V and 3 bases from J, the gap between germline ends came to 15 bases. These data belong to a study of shared clonotypes between healthy human individuals.

Material: naive CD8+ T cells from PBMCs. This clonotype was obtained from a man aged 18 to 30 in good health. Some clones in this sample may be carry-over from other donors' samples. The chain recombines TRBV7-6 with TRBJ2-2, with D hard to call. The CDR3 region has the DNA TGTGCCAGCAGCTTAGAGGTCAGGCTCTTCGACACCGGGGAGCTGTTTTTT. It is translated as CASSLEVRLFDTGELFF.